Each of the 30 T cell receptor beta chains below was sequenced from the same sample in a study of blood T cell repertoires in COVID-19. Some clones are missing from TCRdb's copy, which holds only in-frame ones; the method was immunoSEQ multiplex PCR. The table has some 270,000 clones, 70% to 90% seen once; the top ten hold just over 6.5%. Sequenced material: PBMCs or T cells enriched from blood (not recorded which). Receptors originate from a woman in her forties or fifties who had been exposed to COVID-19.

This clone occurred once. The rearrangement joins TRBV10-2 to TRBJ2-7, with TRBD1 identical over 9 bases. This CDR3 contains 15 residues. The V segment lost 3 bases and the J segment 2 bases; nucleotides outside the gene matches: 5. Looked up from germline, CDR1 is WSHSY and CDR2 is SAAADI. CDR3: CASSDRGTGTYEQYF. CDR3 bases: TGCGCCAGCAGTGATCGCGGGACAGGGACCTACGAGCAGTACTTC.

This clone was detected once. The rearrangement links TRBV5-4 to TRBJ1-1, with a weak D call TRBD1 (6 bases). V shed 4 bases and J shed 7 bases, with 14 bases lying between them. From germline, CDR1 is SGHNT and CDR2 YYREEE (reference sequence). The CDR3 runs 13 residues. CDR3 sequence (DNA): TGTGCCAGCAGCCGCGGGGGCCGAATTGAAGCTTTCTTT. It translates to CASSRGGRIEAFF.

This chain connects TRBV19 to TRBJ1-2; D may be TRBD1 (6 bases). The V gene's germline CDR1 is LNHDA and CDR2 SQIVND (reference sequence). With 1 base removed from V and 1 base from J, the gap between germline ends came to 25 bases. The CDR3 runs 20 residues. The CDR3 DNA follows: TGTGCCAGTAGTATAGCGGGTCCGGGACAACCGTCGTTGAATAACTATGGCTACACCTTC. Protein: CASSIAGPGQPSLNNYGYTF.

This clone was seen just once. This chain links TRBV6-5 with TRBJ1-1; 7 bases agree with TRBD1. After removal of 8 bases from V and 4 bases from J, the junction contained 7 bases not matched to a gene. CDR3 length: 13 amino acids. Germline values: CDR1 MNHEY, CDR2 SVGAGI. The CDR3 DNA reads as TGTGCCAGCGATCGGGCAGGGGGCACTGAAGCTTTCTTT. Its protein product is CASDRAGGTEAFF.

In its sample, this clone was seen a few times. This chain joins TRBV2 and TRBJ1-2; D unresolved. The germline gives CDR1 SNHLY, CDR2 FYNNEI. CDR3 size: 13 residues. Deletions cut 6 bases from V and 2 bases from J, with 10 bases between. The CDR3 loop reads CASRSAQNYGYTF. DNA for the CDR3: TGTGCCAGCAGGAGCGCCCAAAACTATGGCTACACCTTC.

The chain has TRBV27 and TRBJ1-2; the D is unclear. The CDR3 extends over 14 amino acids. V was clipped by 0 bases and J by 3 bases, with 8 bases between them. Germline CDR1 MNHEY, CDR2 SMNVEV (reference sequence). Here the CDR3 reads CASSLSWRDYGYTF. The CDR3 nucleotides are TGTGCCAGCAGTTTATCCTGGCGGGACTATGGCTACACCTTC.

The chain joins TRBV7-8 to TRBJ1-2, with TRBD1 as a possible D gene (5 bases). This CDR3 region has 16 residues. The V end was cut by 6 bases, the J end by 5 bases, with 22 bases between. CDR1 is SGHVS and CDR2 is FQNEAQ in the germline V gene. The CDR3 here is CASSKGGTAKDYGYTF. The DNA of the CDR3 is TGTGCCAGCAGTAAAGGCGGGACCGCTAAGGATTATGGCTACACCTTC.

V usage is TRBV7-2 and J usage is TRBJ2-1; D perhaps matches TRBD2 (6 bases). The ends were cut back, 4 bases at V and 10 bases at J, with 14 bases in the middle. Germline CDR1 reads SGHTA; CDR2 reads FQGNSA. The CDR3 runs 13 residues. CDR3 nucleotides: TGTGCCAGCAGCTCAGGGACTCGGCGGGAGCAGTTCTTC. Translation gives CASSSGTRREQFF.

The rearrangement uses TRBV28 and TRBJ2-5; TRBD2 aligns across 7 bases. Germline-derived CDR1 and CDR2 are MDHEN and SYDVKM. J was trimmed by 0 bases and V by 3 bases; bases with no gene match: 4. This CDR3 has 15 amino acids. The chain's CDR3 is CASSLPGGYQETQYF. In DNA form, the CDR3 reads TGTGCCAGCAGTTTGCCGGGGGGTTACCAAGAGACCCAGTACTTC.

This chain links TRBV19 with TRBJ1-5, with TRBD1 matching over 8 bases. CDR1 is LNHDA and CDR2 is SQIVND in the germline V gene (reference sequence). J lost 5 bases, V lost 5 bases, and 5 bases had no gene match. This CDR3 has 14 amino acids. The CDR3 DNA reads as TGTGCCAGTAGTGTAGGGACAGGTCATCAGCCCCAGCATTTT. The encoded protein is CASSVGTGHQPQHF.

The chain couples TRBV3-1 (or the pseudogene TRBV3-2) to TRBJ1-6; D might be TRBD1 (5 bases). Germline CDR1 reads LGHDT; CDR2 reads YNNKEL (reference sequence). This CDR3 contains 16 residues. V was pared by 3 bases and J by 0 bases, with 9 bases between. The CDR3: CASSHTGFSYNSPLHF. CDR3 sequence (DNA): TGTGCCAGCAGCCATACAGGTTTCTCCTATAATTCACCCCTCCACTTT.

The rearrangement joins TRBV2 to TRBJ2-7, with D perhaps TRBD2 (6 bases). Trimming stripped 3 bases from V and 4 bases from J, with 13 bases between. Germline loops: CDR1 SNHLY, CDR2 FYNNEI. This CDR3 has 14 residues. CDR3 loop: CASSDREVRYEQYF. In DNA, the CDR3 is TGTGCCAGCAGTGACAGGGAGGTGAGGTACGAGCAGTACTTC.

This sequence joins TRBV5-1 and TRBJ1-2; 7 nucleotides match TRBD1. CDR1 and CDR2 (germline): SGHRS, YFSETQ. The V segment lost 5 bases and the J segment 6 bases; nucleotides outside the gene matches: 4. This CDR3 region has 12 residues. The CDR3 spells CASRLGTDGYTF. The DNA of the CDR3 is TGCGCCAGCAGACTTGGGACAGATGGCTACACCTTC. The full variable domain, its missing parts supplied by reference TRBV5-1 and TRBJ1-2, is KAGVTQTPRYLIKTRGQQVTLSCSPISGHRSVSWYQQTPGQGLQFLFEYFSETQRNKGNFPGRFSGRQFSNSRSEMNVSTLELGDSALYLCASRLGTDGYTFGSGTRLTVV.

V usage is TRBV28 and J usage is TRBJ2-7, with D maybe TRBD2 (5 bases). The germline V gene has CDR1 MDHEN and CDR2 SYDVKM. Trimming cost V 6 bases and J 0 bases, with 9 bases left between them. The CDR3 loop spans 13 amino acids. The CDR3 nucleotides are TGTGCCAGCAGGGACTTCGTCTCCTACGAGCAGTACTTC. Its translation: CASRDFVSYEQYF.

The chain links TRBV6-4 to TRBJ1-3, with 8 bases identical to TRBD1. The V and J ends lost 5 bases and 4 bases, in that order; junction bases with no gene match: 10. The CDR3 has 16 residues. Germline V gene lookup returns CDR1 MRHNA and CDR2 SNTAGT. The CDR3 DNA follows: TGTGCCAGCAGTTCCCCCAGGGGGCAAGAAGGAAACACCATATATTTT. Translation gives CASSSPRGQEGNTIYF.

V usage is TRBV11-2 and J usage is TRBJ2-7; possible D gene TRBD1, 6 bases. Trimming cost V 3 bases and J 2 bases, with 11 bases left between them. CDR1 is SGHAT and CDR2 is FQNNGV in the germline V gene. The CDR3 is 14 residues long. The CDR3 loop reads CASSFSPGAYEQYF. The DNA for the CDR3 is TGTGCCAGCAGCTTCAGCCCAGGGGCCTACGAGCAGTACTTC.

The rearrangement links TRBV11-3 to TRBJ2-5; D ambiguous. The V end was cut by 6 bases, the J end by 0 bases, with 8 bases between. CDR3 length: 13 residues. The germline V gene has CDR1 SGHNT and CDR2 YENEEA. CDR3: CASSFRDQETQYF. The CDR3 DNA is TGTGCCAGCAGTTTCCGGGACCAAGAGACCCAGTACTTC. The entire variable domain, with the rest obtained from reference TRBV11-3 and TRBJ2-5, is as follows: EAGVVQSPRYKIIEKKQPVAFWCNPISGHNTLYWYLQNLGQGPELLIRYENEEAVDDSQLPKDRFSAERLKGVDSTLKIQPAELGDSAVYLCASSFRDQETQYFGPGTRLLVL.

The chain employs TRBV12-5 and TRBJ1-1, with 9 bases identical to TRBD1. Germline CDR1 reads LGHNT; CDR2 reads FRNRAP. CDR3 length equals 17 residues. Trimming at V came to 2 bases and at J to 4 bases, leaving 11 bases not matched to a gene. In DNA, the CDR3 is TGTGCTAGTGGTTTGCTACAGTCCGGGACAGGGAGCACTGAAGCTTTCTTT. Translation gives CASGLLQSGTGSTEAFF.

This chain joins TRBV7-9 and TRBJ1-2; D is possibly TRBD1 (5 bases). CDR3 size: 16 residues. Germline V gene data show CDR1 as SEHNR and CDR2 as FQNEAQ (reference sequence). Trimming cost V 2 bases and J 7 bases, with 20 bases left between them. The CDR3 DNA follows: TGTGCCAGCAGCTTAACCTGGGAGGGACGGAATAGTGGCTACACCTTC. Translating gives CASSLTWEGRNSGYTF.

The chain is built from TRBV4-3 and TRBJ2-2, with 8 bases identical to TRBD1. Germline V gene sequence: CDR1 LGHNA, CDR2 YSLEER. The CDR3 is 16 residues long. V gave up 0 bases and J gave up 4 bases; unmatched junction bases: 4. CDR3 sequence (DNA): TGCGCCAGCAGCCAAGACAGGACAGGGCTCACCGGGGAGCTGTTTTTT. Amino acid sequence: CASSQDRTGLTGELFF.

The rearrangement joins TRBV4-3 to TRBJ1-2; D gene uncertain. The CDR3 runs 15 residues. Deletions cut 0 bases from V and 8 bases from J, with 16 bases between. The germline gives CDR1 LGHNA, CDR2 YSLEER. CDR3 residues: CASSQDPGSPEGYTF. CDR3 bases: TGCGCCAGCAGCCAAGATCCTGGGAGTCCGGAAGGCTACACCTTC.

This sequence joins TRBV18 and TRBJ1-1; perhaps TRBD1 as D (6 bases). Looked up from germline, CDR1 is KGHSH and CDR2 is LQKENI. The germline V and J ends were trimmed by 5 bases and 0 bases, with 13 bases remaining between them. There are 15 residues in the CDR3. CDR3: CASSANRDMNTEAFF. The CDR3 DNA follows: TGTGCCAGCTCAGCGAACAGGGATATGAACACTGAAGCTTTCTTT. Drawing the rest from reference TRBV18 and TRBJ1-1, the complete variable domain is NAGVMQNPRHLVRRRGQEARLRCSPMKGHSHVYWYRQLPEEGLKFMVYLQKENIIDESGMPKERFSAEFPKEGPSILRIQQVVRGDSAAYFCASSANRDMNTEAFFGQGTRLTVV.

The rearrangement joins TRBV14 to TRBJ1-6, with 11 bases that match TRBD1. Germline lookup yields CDR1 SGHDN and CDR2 FVKESK. V dropped 1 base and J dropped 6; count of bases not matched to a gene: 8. The CDR3 length is 18 residues. In DNA, the CDR3 is TGTGCCAGCAGCCAAGCCACTCCCGGGACAGGGGGTAATTCACCCCTCCACTTT. It codes for CASSQATPGTGGNSPLHF.

This clone was detected once. The same CDR3 can be traced to other DNA sequences in this sample. The J gene is TRBJ2-5, the V gene TRBV30, with a tentative D call TRBD1 (6 bases). This CDR3 contains 13 residues. Trimming shortened V by 4 bases and J by 4 bases, and 13 bases separated the two germline ends. Germline V CDR1 and CDR2: GTSNPN, SVGIG (reference sequence). CDR3 amino acids: CAWTPGGRETQYF. The CDR3 coding sequence is TGTGCCTGGACGCCTGGGGGCCGAGAGACCCAGTACTTC.

The rearrangement uses TRBV9 and TRBJ2-5; D gene uncertain. The CDR3 runs to 15 residues. The V gene lost 4 bases and the J gene lost 4 bases, with 17 bases spanning the gap. Germline loops: CDR1 SGDLS, CDR2 YYNGEE. CDR3 residues: CASSPDIGPVETQYF. The CDR3 bases are TGTGCCAGCAGCCCCGATATCGGTCCCGTAGAGACCCAGTACTTC.

The CDR3 is CASSGLVSYNEQFF. The CDR3 coding sequence is TGTGCCAGCAGCGGACTCGTCTCCTACAATGAGCAGTTCTTC. This rearrangement joins TRBV11-1 to TRBJ2-1, with D maybe TRBD2 (5 bases). V lost 5 bases and J lost 0, with 8 bases in between. The CDR3 is 14 residues long. The germline V gene encodes CDR1 SGHAT and CDR2 FQDESV (reference sequence).

J is TRBJ2-7 and V is TRBV6-2 or TRBV6-3; possibly TRBD2 for D (5 bases). Between the trimmed V and J ends, which lost 2 bases and 0 bases, there was a span of 14 bases. Looked up from germline, CDR1 is MNHEY and CDR2 is SVGEGT. The CDR3 contains 16 residues. The CDR3 sequence: CASSYGLGGSSYEQYF. For the CDR3, the DNA is TGTGCCAGCAGTTACGGTCTCGGCGGGTCCTCCTACGAGCAGTACTTC.

The J gene is TRBJ2-2, the V gene TRBV5-4, with 11 nucleotides matching TRBD2. Looked up from germline, CDR1 is SGHNT and CDR2 is YYREEE (reference sequence). This CDR3 contains 15 residues. V gave up 4 bases and J gave up 3 bases; unmatched junction bases: 2. The CDR3 DNA reads as TGTGCCAGCAGCACTAGCGGGGGTTACACCGGGGAGCTGTTTTTT. Translated, it gives CASSTSGGYTGELFF.

The chain combines TRBV7-7 with TRBJ1-2, with D perhaps matching TRBD1 (5 bases). Trimming stripped 3 bases from V and 5 bases from J, with 19 bases between. The CDR3 extends over 16 amino acids. CDR1 is SSHAT, CDR2 FNYEAQ, per germline (reference sequence). The CDR3 DNA follows: TGTGCCAGCAGCTTCATCCCGGGGGGGGAAACGTATGGCTACACCTTC. Translating it yields CASSFIPGGETYGYTF.

The V gene is TRBV6-2 or TRBV6-3, the J gene TRBJ2-7, with 15 bases that match TRBD2. The germline V gene encodes CDR1 MNHEY and CDR2 SVGEGT. V dropped 4 bases and J dropped 1; count of bases not matched to a gene: 17. CDR3 size: 21 residues. CDR3 loop: CASSLPRSTGTSGGSSYEQYF. CDR3 in DNA: TGTGCCAGCAGTTTGCCCCGCTCCACCGGGACTAGCGGGGGGTCGTCCTACGAGCAGTACTTC.